The sequence of this TCR beta chain was determined in a study of blood T cell repertoires in COVID-19. Study background: Collection of acute and convalescent COVID-19 samples took place in the United States, Italy and Spain.

Produced via immunoSEQ multiplex PCR; TCRdb's table is partial and in-frame only. Of around 280,000 clones listed, around 88% were seen once; the top ten hold approximately 5.7%. This CDR3 has 14 amino acids. CDR1 MNHEY and CDR2 SMNVEV come from the germline V gene (reference sequence). V lost 3 bases to trimming and J lost 0 bases, with 9 bases between them. Two consecutive negative NP/OP PCR tests, clearance, or resolved symptoms defined Cohort 3 recovery. The chain has TRBV27 and TRBJ2-7; D is unresolved. Sequencing was done on a sample of PBMCs or T cells enriched from blood (not recorded which). This receptor was obtained from a woman aged 40 to 50 who had recovered from COVID-19. CDR3 protein: CASSFRRSSYEQYF. CDR3 bases: TGTGCCAGCAGTTTTCGTCGCAGCTCCTACGAGCAGTACTTC.